These 5 T cell receptor beta chains originate from one sample sequenced in a study of T cell responses to AZD1222 COVID-19 vaccine. This table comes from immunoSEQ multiplex PCR, and its TCRdb copy is limited to in-frame clones, with some not included. Here the sample spans fewer than 120,000 clones, around 89% being singletons. The starting material was peripheral blood, obtained on day 0 of AZD1222 vaccination. Every receptor here comes from an adult in good health.

Written as DNA, the CDR3 is TGTGCCAGCAGCTCGCCGGGGGGGATAGGTGGGGCCAACGTCCTGACTTTC. Protein: CASSSPGGIGGANVLTF. V gene TRBV4-2 combines with J gene TRBJ2-6; 8 bases agree with TRBD2. Unmatched junction bases numbered 9, after V lost 5 bases and J lost 3 bases. Germline V gives CDR1 LGHNA, CDR2 YNFKEQ. The CDR3 length is 17 residues.

The table lists this clone with a few counts. This chain links TRBV5-5 with TRBJ1-2; D call uncertain. V was shortened by 1 base and J by 6 bases, with 16 bases between the two germline ends. Germline-derived CDR1 and CDR2 are SGHKS and YYEKEE (reference sequence). The CDR3 totals 15 residues. CDR3 coding DNA: TGTGCCAGCAGCTTGACCCCCGCGAGGTCGGATGGCTACACCTTC. Its protein is CASSLTPARSDGYTF.

To note about this clone: A junction end diverges from the germline sequence, so it may reflect a read error. V usage is TRBV15 and J usage is TRBJ2-7, with no clear D. The CDR3 covers 12 residues. Germline CDR1 and CDR2: LNHNV and YYDKDF (reference sequence). The CDR3 here is CATSRDADRMDF. DNA of the CDR3: TGTGCCACCAGCAGAGATGCGGACCGCATGGACTTC.

The chain carries TRBV5-4 and TRBJ2-3; 9 bases agree with TRBD1. From germline, CDR1 is SGHNT and CDR2 YYREEE (reference sequence). J was trimmed by 10 bases and V by 4 bases; bases with no gene match: 7. This CDR3 region has 13 residues. Here the CDR3 reads CASSLDRGGAQYF. The CDR3 DNA reads TGTGCCAGCAGCCTCGACAGGGGGGGGGCGCAGTATTTT.

The chain couples TRBV27 to TRBJ1-3; no definite D call. Germline V gives CDR1 MNHEY, CDR2 SMNVEV (reference sequence). V was pared by 2 bases and J by 0 bases, with 5 bases between. The CDR3 consists of 14 residues. CDR3 in DNA: TGTGCCAGCAGTTTACGGAGCTCTGGAAACACCATATATTTT. This translates into CASSLRSSGNTIYF.